This T cell receptor (beta chain) was sequenced in a study of Ad26.COV2.S vaccination and SARS-CoV-2 variants. Points from the study as a whole: Recipients of vaccine and of placebo showed similar breadth of their non-spike TCR repertoires. Following vaccination, spike-specific CD8+ and CD4+ T cell responses reportedly exhibited substantial breadth.

The CDR3 contains 20 residues. This table comes from immunoSEQ multiplex PCR, and its TCRdb copy is limited to in-frame clones, with some not included. The data contain under 550,000 clones, over 75% of them singletons. Treatment indicated: roughly 19 received Ad26.COV2.S at low or high dose, single or two shots; about 5 received placebo; per-sample allocation not given. Sampling was performed 63 days after the first vaccine or placebo injection. For this clone: Its target is not known.

The V gene is TRBV12-2, the J gene TRBJ2-1; the table's D call, TRBD2, has no DNA check behind it. TRBV12-2 is described as a pseudogene. The sample in question was peripheral blood, obtained in a trial of Ad26.COV2.S vaccine versus placebo. The TCR originated in a person between 18 and 65 years old who received the Ad26.COV2.S COVID-19 vaccine or a placebo. CDR3 sequence (DNA): TGTGCAAGTCGCTTACGGACTAGCGGGAGTGGGTTCGGATCCTACAATGAGCAGTTCTTC. This encodes CASRLRTSGSGFGSYNEQFF.